This TCR beta chain was identified during a study of shared clonotypes between healthy human individuals. Remarks on this clone: Its antigen is as yet unknown.

CDR3 length: 12 amino acids. Between the trimmed V and J ends, which lost 8 bases and 5 bases, there was a span of 12 bases. Germline V CDR1 and CDR2: MNHEY, SVGAGI. The table came from immunoSEQ multiplex PCR; TCRdb's copy has only in-frame clones and leaves some out. Of over a million clones listed, around 82% are singletons. Study findings and constraints: Some naive CD4 clonotypes, around 4.7%, turned up in common across a handful of donors. Generation probability values for non-shared clonotypes were lower than those for clonotypes shared by all four donors. Compared with memory subsets, naive subsets generally had larger estimated richness.

This chain uses TRBV6-5 with TRBJ1-2; a weak D match, TRBD1 (5 bases). The specimen was memory CD4+ T cells from PBMCs. Specified subset: CD45RA-negative fraction. The sequence was obtained from a man between 18 and 29 years old in good health. Some clones in this sample may be carry-over from other donors' samples. CDR3 amino acids: CASFREQYGYTF. The DNA for the CDR3 is TGTGCCAGCTTCAGGGAACAGTATGGCTACACCTTC.